Given below is one TCR beta chain in context. The germline CDR1 and CDR2 sequences are SQVTM and ANQGSEA. V shed 7 bases and J 1 base; nucleotides not matched to a gene: 7. The CDR3 extends over 14 amino acids. Each CDR3 protein is one row after TCRdb ran MiXCR on the RT-PCR reads. The sample records hundreds of thousands of distinct CDR3 sequences, more than 13% being singletons. Input material: memory CD4+ T cells from blood. The V gene is TRBV29-1, the J gene TRBJ2-5, with 9 bases fitting TRBD2. The TCR was taken from a female donor in good health, serving as a healthy control. The CDR3 region is CSGGAGGFQETQYF. In nucleotides, the CDR3 is TGCAGCGGCGGAGCGGGAGGCTTCCAAGAGACCCAGTACTTC. The full variable domain, rest sourced from reference TRBV29-1 and TRBJ2-5, is SAVISQKPSRDICQRGTSLTIQCQVDSQVTMMFWYRQQPGQSLTLIATANQGSEATYESGFVIDKFPISRPNLTFSTLTVSNMSPEDSSIYLCSGGAGGFQETQYFGPGTRLLVL.